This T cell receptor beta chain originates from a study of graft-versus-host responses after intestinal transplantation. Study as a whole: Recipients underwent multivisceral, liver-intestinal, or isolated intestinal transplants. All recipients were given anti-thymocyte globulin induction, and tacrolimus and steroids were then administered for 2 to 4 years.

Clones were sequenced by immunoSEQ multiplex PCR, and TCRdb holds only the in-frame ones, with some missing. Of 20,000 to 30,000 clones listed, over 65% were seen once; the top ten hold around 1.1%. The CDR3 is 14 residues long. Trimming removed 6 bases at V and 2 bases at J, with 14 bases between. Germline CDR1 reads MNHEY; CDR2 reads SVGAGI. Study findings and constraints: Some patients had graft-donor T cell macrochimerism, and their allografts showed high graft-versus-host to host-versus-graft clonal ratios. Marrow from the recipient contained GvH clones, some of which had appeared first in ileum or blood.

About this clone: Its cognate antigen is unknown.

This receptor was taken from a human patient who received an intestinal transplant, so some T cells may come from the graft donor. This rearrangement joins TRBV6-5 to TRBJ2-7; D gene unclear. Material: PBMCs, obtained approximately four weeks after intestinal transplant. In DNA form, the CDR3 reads TGTGCCAGCAGGCCCCCAGGTTTCACCTACGAGCAGTACTTC. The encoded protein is CASRPPGFTYEQYF.